This T cell receptor (beta chain) was captured by sequencing in a study of OX40 agonist ivuxolimab in advanced cancers. This table comes from immunoSEQ multiplex PCR, and its TCRdb copy is limited to in-frame clones, with some not included. The table records 25,000 to 35,000 clones, about 88% of them present only once. The CDR3 has 17 residues. J was trimmed by 4 bases and V by 3 bases; bases with no gene match: 8. Germline loops: CDR1 LNHDA, CDR2 SQIVND (reference sequence). The chain joins TRBV19 to TRBJ2-7; 14 bases are shared with TRBD2. This specimen consisted of CD4+ or CD8+ T cells sorted from blood, obtained in a trial of the OX40 agonist ivuxolimab. The TCR originated in an adult with an advanced solid tumor such as melanoma, head and neck, liver or kidney cancer. The CDR3 sequence: CASSIVPGTSGGYEQYF. DNA for the CDR3: TGTGCCAGTAGTATTGTCCCTGGGACTAGCGGGGGATACGAGCAGTACTTC.